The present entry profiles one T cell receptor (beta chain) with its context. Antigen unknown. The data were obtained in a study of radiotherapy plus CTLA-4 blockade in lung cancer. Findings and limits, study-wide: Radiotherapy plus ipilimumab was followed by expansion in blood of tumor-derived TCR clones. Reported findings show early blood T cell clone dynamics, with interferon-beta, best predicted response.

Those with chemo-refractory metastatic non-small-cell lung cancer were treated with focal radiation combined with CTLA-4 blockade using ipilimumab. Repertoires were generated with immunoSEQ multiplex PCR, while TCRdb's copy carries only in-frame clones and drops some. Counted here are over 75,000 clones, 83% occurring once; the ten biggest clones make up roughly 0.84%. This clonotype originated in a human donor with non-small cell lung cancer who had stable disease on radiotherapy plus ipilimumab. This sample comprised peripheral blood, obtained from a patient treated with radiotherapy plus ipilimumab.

The CDR3 bases are TGTGCCAGCAGCTTAGTAGAGAGGGGGGCGTCAGATACGCAGTATTTT. This sequence encodes CASSLVERGASDTQYF. V is TRBV11-1 and J is TRBJ2-3; either TRBD1 or TRBD2 may fit D (6 bases each). The V end was cut by 1 base, the J end by 4 bases, with 15 bases between. The CDR3 sequence is 16 residues long. Germline lookup yields CDR1 SGHAT and CDR2 FQDESV (reference sequence).